This TCR beta chain was sequenced during a study of blood T cells in healthy people across ages. Study-level findings and limits: As age increased, TCR beta diversity per million T cells fell in a roughly linear fashion.

Total RNA was extracted at no less than 5 micrograms per sample. The CDR3 runs 15 residues. From germline, CDR1 is LGHNA and CDR2 YSLEER. V lost 4 bases and J 3 bases, leaving 16 bases between the germline ends. With a J-beta primer mix and a sample-barcoded 5' primer, a second PCR ran 7 to 11 cycles. Each cDNA molecule, via a template-switch adaptor with 12 random nucleotides, was tagged. Using its own MiXCR run on the 5' RACE reads, TCRdb lists one record per CDR3 protein. The sample yields roughly 790,000 distinct CDR3 sequences, about 42% seen once. Of note for this clonotype: The antigen is not known.

This receptor was obtained from a woman in her sixties in good health. The sample was blood. J is TRBJ2-7 and V is TRBV4-3; D is unclear. The CDR3 region is CASSPGLVGVYEQYF. In nucleotides, the CDR3 is TGCGCCAGCAGCCCCGGCCTGGTTGGGGTCTACGAGCAGTACTTC.